Presented here are 30 T cell receptor beta chains from one specimen sequenced in a study of Ad26.COV2.S vaccination and SARS-CoV-2 variants. Treatment given: about 20 received Ad26.COV2.S at low or high dose, single or two shots; several received placebo; per-sample allocation not given. Day 63 after the first vaccine or placebo injection was the time point for sampling. Sequenced by immunoSEQ multiplex PCR; TCRdb stores in-frame clones only, minus some. Of 350,000 to 500,000 clones listed, 88% were seen once; the top ten hold 3.5% to 4%. Sequencing was performed on peripheral blood, taken in a trial of Ad26.COV2.S vaccine versus placebo. These receptors originate from a person between 18 and 65 years old who received the Ad26.COV2.S COVID-19 vaccine or a placebo.

The genes are TRBV6-5 and TRBJ2-3, with 8 bases aligning to TRBD2. The trim removed 0 bases at V and 10 bases at J, leaving 9 bases unmatched. CDR3 length: 15 residues. Germline V gene lookup returns CDR1 MNHEY and CDR2 SVGAGI. CDR3 region: CASSYSRTSLSAQYF. The CDR3 DNA sequence: TGTGCCAGCAGTTACTCCAGGACTAGCCTCTCGGCGCAGTATTTT.

V gene TRBV11-2 combines with J gene TRBJ2-5; TRBD2 might be the D (5 bases). Trimming left V 5 bases short and J 5 bases short, with 15 bases between. The germline CDR1 and CDR2 sequences are SGHAT and FQNNGV. CDR3 length: 14 residues. The CDR3: CASSDTGWGETQYF. CDR3 sequence (DNA): TGTGCCAGCAGCGATACGGGGTGGGGTGAGACCCAGTACTTC.

The chain links TRBV5-1 to TRBJ2-3, with 7 bases fitting TRBD1. Germline trimming cut 3 bases from V and 1 base from J; bases unmatched to any gene: 2. Germline assignment: CDR1 SGHRS and CDR2 YFSETQ. This CDR3 contains 14 residues. The CDR3 sequence is CASSSGQRTDTQYF. CDR3 DNA sequence: TGCGCCAGCAGCTCGGGACAGCGCACAGATACGCAGTATTTT.

The genes are TRBV10-3 and TRBJ1-1; possibly TRBD1 for D (5 bases). The V gene lost 1 base and the J gene lost 4 bases, with 10 bases spanning the gap. The germline gives CDR1 ENHRY, CDR2 SYGVKD. This CDR3 comprises 14 residues. This chain's CDR3 is CAISEWAGGTEAFF. CDR3 nucleotides: TGTGCCATCAGTGAGTGGGCGGGGGGCACTGAAGCTTTCTTT.

This clone showed up just once. The CDR3 loop reads CSAIFGNTIYF. CDR3 nucleotide sequence: TGCAGTGCTATCTTTGGAAACACCATATATTTT. The rearrangement joins TRBV20-1 to TRBJ1-3; D uncertain. This CDR3 has 11 amino acids. Per the germline V gene, CDR1 is DFQATT and CDR2 is SNEGSKA (reference sequence). The V and J ends lost 4 bases and 3 bases respectively, with 4 bases between them.

This chain uses TRBV5-6 with TRBJ2-7, with 7 bases fitting TRBD1. Germline V gene sequence: CDR1 SGHDT, CDR2 YYEEEE. V dropped 4 bases and J dropped 3; count of bases not matched to a gene: 10. The CDR3 runs to 15 residues. CDR3 in DNA: TGTGCCAGCAGCCTTGGCCGGGGACAGAGCTACGAGCAGTACTTC. This translates into CASSLGRGQSYEQYF.

V and J are TRBV7-9 and TRBJ2-2; the D gene is possibly TRBD2 (6 bases). Deletions cut 8 bases from V and 4 bases from J, with 20 bases between. CDR3 length: 16 residues. Germline V lookup: CDR1 SEHNR, CDR2 FQNEAQ (reference sequence). DNA for the CDR3: TGTGCCAGCTTTCGCTGGGGAGGACGGGGCACCGGGGAGCTGTTTTTT. The encoded protein is CASFRWGGRGTGELFF.

This clone was detected once. CDR3 nucleotides: TGTGCCAGCAGCATACAGGGGAGAACTGAAGCTTTCTTT. It codes for CASSIQGRTEAFF. V usage is TRBV14 and J usage is TRBJ1-1, with 7 nucleotides matching TRBD1. V lost 5 bases and J lost 5; bases outside the gene matches: 5. Germline V gene data show CDR1 as SGHDN and CDR2 as FVKESK. CDR3 size: 13 residues.

This clone was seen only once. The chain is built from TRBV7-3 and TRBJ2-1, with 8 bases lining up with TRBD1. The germline gives CDR1 SGHTA, CDR2 FQGTGA. This CDR3 comprises 16 residues. With V trimmed by 4 bases and J by 5 bases, 10 bases remained unmatched. The CDR3 protein is CASSYQGAVEHNEQFF. CDR3 DNA sequence: TGTGCCAGCAGCTACCAGGGGGCCGTAGAACACAATGAGCAGTTCTTC.

V and J are TRBV30 and TRBJ1-2; no clear D gene. There are 12 residues in the CDR3. Germline V CDR1 and CDR2: GTSNPN, SVGIG (reference sequence). Trimming shortened V by 2 bases and J by 4 bases, and 8 bases separated the two germline ends. The CDR3 DNA reads as TGTGCCTGGAGTTGGAATATCTATGGCTACACCTTC. Translated, it gives CAWSWNIYGYTF.

This chain links TRBV7-9 with TRBJ2-2, with 10 nucleotides matching TRBD2. The CDR3 is 17 amino acids. Germline lookup yields CDR1 SEHNR and CDR2 FQNEAQ (reference sequence). Trimming cost V 6 bases and J 6 bases; bases outside gene matches: 13. CDR3 bases: TGTGCCAGCAGTTCAACTAGCGGGGTATTCCGGGCCGGGGAGCTGTTTTTT. Encoded protein: CASSSTSGVFRAGELFF. Supplemented by reference TRBV7-9 and TRBJ2-2, the full variable domain reads DTGVSQNPRHKITKRGQNVTFRCDPISEHNRLYWYRQTLGQGPEFLTYFQNEAQLEKSRLLSDRFSAERPKGSFSTLEIQRTEQGDSAMYLCASSSTSGVFRAGELFFGEGSRLTVL.

J is TRBJ2-3 and V is TRBV15, with TRBD2 matching over 10 bases. Germline V gene sequence: CDR1 LNHNV, CDR2 YYDKDF (reference sequence). Trimming removed 6 bases from V and 4 bases from J; junction bases left unmatched: 4. This CDR3 has 14 residues. The CDR3 DNA reads TGTGCCACCAGTCTAGCGGGGGCCTCAGATACGCAGTATTTT. Its protein product is CATSLAGASDTQYF.

The genes are TRBV7-7 and TRBJ2-5, with TRBD2 matching over 7 bases. The CDR3 has 13 residues. Germline loops: CDR1 SSHAT, CDR2 FNYEAQ (reference sequence). J was trimmed by 5 bases and V by 5 bases; bases with no gene match: 5. The CDR3: CASSIERGETQYF. CDR3 DNA sequence: TGTGCCAGCAGCATAGAGCGGGGTGAGACCCAGTACTTC. Together with reference TRBV7-7 and TRBJ2-5, the CDR3 gives the full variable domain: GAGVSQSPRYKVTKRGQDVTLRCDPISSHATLYWYQQALGQGPEFLTYFNYEAQPDKSGLPSDRFSAERPEGSISTLTIQRTEQRDSAMYRCASSIERGETQYFGPGTRLLVL.

The CDR3 nucleotides are TGCAGCGCCCGCCCTGGGGGCACTGAAGCTTTCTTT. Protein sequence: CSARPGGTEAFF. The chain combines TRBV29-1 with TRBJ1-1; D is possibly TRBD1 (5 bases). Germline CDR1 reads SQVTM; CDR2 reads ANQGSEA. Trimming left V 7 bases short and J 4 bases short, with 13 bases between. The CDR3 covers 12 residues.

This clone occurred once. The chain links TRBV4-1 to TRBJ2-1; possibly TRBD2 for D (5 bases). Germline lookup yields CDR1 MGHRA and CDR2 YSYEKL. This CDR3 region has 15 residues. Trimming pared 1 base from V and 1 base from J, leaving 8 bases between. The CDR3 protein is CASSQVGGSYNEQFF. The CDR3 DNA reads TGCGCCAGCAGCCAAGTAGGAGGATCCTACAATGAGCAGTTCTTC.

DNA for the CDR3: TGTGCCAGCAGCTTAGCAGGGGGCACTGAAGCTTTCTTT. As protein: CASSLAGGTEAFF. The rearrangement uses TRBV13 and TRBJ1-1; 7 positions agree with TRBD1. The germline gives CDR1 PRHDT, CDR2 FYEKMQ (reference sequence). The J segment lost 4 bases and the V segment lost 1 base, leaving 0 bases of the junction unmatched. The CDR3 totals 13 residues.

The rearrangement uses TRBV15 and TRBJ1-1, with D hard to call. Trimming removed 5 bases from V and 3 bases from J, with 13 bases in between. The CDR3 length is 14 residues. Germline lookup yields CDR1 LNHNV and CDR2 YYDKDF (reference sequence). DNA for the CDR3: TGTGCCACCAGCGGAGGTGGAGTTTACACTGAAGCTTTCTTT. It yields the protein CATSGGGVYTEAFF. The full variable domain, with the rest looked up from reference TRBV15 and TRBJ1-1, is DAMVIQNPRYQVTQFGKPVTLSCSQTLNHNVMYWYQQKSSQAPKLLFHYYDKDFNNEADTPDNFQSRRPNTSFCFLDIRSPGLGDTAMYLCATSGGGVYTEAFFGQGTRLTVV.

This clone was detected once. The CDR3 sequence: CASSGRGDSPLHF. In DNA form, the CDR3 reads TGCGCCAGTTCCGGTCGGGGGGATTCACCCCTCCACTTT. The V call is TRBV5-1, the J call TRBJ1-6; tentative D call: TRBD1 (5 bases). Germline lookup yields CDR1 SGHRS and CDR2 YFSETQ. There are 13 residues in the CDR3. Trimming took 8 bases from V and 8 from J, leaving 14 bases between them.

The chain combines TRBV5-1 with TRBJ2-3; D gene uncertain. Trimming pared 3 bases from V and 4 bases from J, leaving 12 bases between. Germline loops: CDR1 SGHRS, CDR2 YFSETQ. The CDR3 sequence is 14 residues long. The CDR3 DNA reads as TGCGCCAGCAGCTCCGGCGAGTGGTCAGATACGCAGTATTTT. Its translation: CASSSGEWSDTQYF.

The gene calls are TRBV28 and TRBJ2-2, with D hard to call. The germline V and J ends were trimmed by 4 bases and 3 bases, with 6 bases remaining between them. This CDR3 contains 13 residues. From germline, CDR1 is MDHEN and CDR2 SYDVKM. The CDR3 sequence is CASSSEHTGELFF. CDR3 nucleotides: TGTGCCAGCAGTTCAGAACACACCGGGGAGCTGTTTTTT. The entire variable domain, with the rest obtained from reference TRBV28 and TRBJ2-2, is as follows: DVKVTQSSRYLVKRTGEKVFLECVQDMDHENMFWYRQDPGLGLRLIYFSYDVKMKEKGDIPEGYSVSREKKERFSLILESASTNQTSMYLCASSSEHTGELFFGEGSRLTVL.

The chain carries TRBV6-1 and TRBJ2-7, with 7 positions matching TRBD2. Looked up from germline, CDR1 is MNHNS and CDR2 is SASEGT. The CDR3 is made up of 14 amino acids. J was trimmed by 0 bases and V by 2 bases; bases with no gene match: 1. The CDR3 region has the DNA TGTGCCAGCAGTGAACGGGGGGTCTCCTACGAGCAGTACTTC. It encodes CASSERGVSYEQYF.

This clone came up a few times. Other nucleotide sequences in the sample specify the same CDR3. V usage is TRBV19 and J usage is TRBJ1-5, with 7 bases aligning to TRBD1. V was clipped by 3 bases and J by 2 bases; unmatched bases: 1. The CDR3 runs to 14 residues. Germline V gives CDR1 LNHDA, CDR2 SQIVND (reference sequence). The CDR3 reads CASSITGGNQPQHF. The CDR3 DNA is TGTGCCAGTAGTATCACAGGGGGCAATCAGCCCCAGCATTTT.

The V gene is TRBV2, the J gene TRBJ1-5; 8 nucleotides agree with TRBD1. The trim removed 3 bases at V and 1 base at J, leaving 5 bases unmatched. Looked up from germline, CDR1 is SNHLY and CDR2 is FYNNEI. CDR3 size: 16 residues. CDR3 sequence: CASSDRGQGSNQPQHF. CDR3 DNA sequence: TGTGCCAGCAGTGATCGCGGACAGGGAAGCAATCAGCCCCAGCATTTT.

This sequence joins TRBV4-1 and TRBJ2-5; possibly TRBD1 or TRBD2 for D (7 bases each). CDR1 and CDR2 from the germline V gene are MGHRA and YSYEKL. This CDR3 comprises 17 residues. Trimming pared 0 bases from V and 0 bases from J, leaving 14 bases between. The CDR3 DNA reads TGCGCCAGCAGCCAAGATTTGCAGGGGGGGTACCAAGAGACCCAGTACTTC. Protein: CASSQDLQGGYQETQYF.

The V and J genes are TRBV30 and TRBJ1-2; unclear D gene. Germline V gene data show CDR1 as GTSNPN and CDR2 as SVGIG (reference sequence). The CDR3 has 13 residues. Deletions cut 2 bases from V and 2 bases from J, with 9 bases between. The DNA for the CDR3 is TGTGCCTGGAGTCCAGGCCCGAACTATGGCTACACCTTC. Its protein is CAWSPGPNYGYTF.

This clone was seen a few times. This chain connects TRBV7-9 to TRBJ1-2; TRBD1 is a possible D gene (6 bases). Germline assignment: CDR1 SEHNR and CDR2 FQNEAQ (reference sequence). V was cut by 5 bases and J by 6 bases, with 31 bases left in between. The CDR3 consists of 19 residues. The DNA of the CDR3 is TGTGCCAGCAGCCCCCTGTCAGCGGGGCTAGAGGGGGGAAAAAATGGCTACACCTTC. Residues: CASSPLSAGLEGGKNGYTF.

This chain connects TRBV5-6 to TRBJ2-1, with 10 positions matching TRBD1. CDR1 SGHDT and CDR2 YYEEEE come from the germline V gene. CDR3 size: 16 residues. Trimming removed 4 bases from V and 0 bases from J; junction bases left unmatched: 4. CDR3 in amino acids: CASSGQGESSYNEQFF. Written as DNA, the CDR3 is TGTGCCAGCAGCGGACAGGGGGAAAGCTCCTACAATGAGCAGTTCTTC.

This chain uses TRBV7-3 with TRBJ2-1, with 8 positions matching TRBD1. The germline gives CDR1 SGHTA, CDR2 FQGTGA. V trimming: 4 bases; J trimming: 15 bases; junction bases outside the gene matches: 8. CDR3 length equals 12 residues. CDR3 amino acids: CASSSQQGGWFF. As DNA, the CDR3 is TGTGCCAGCAGCTCGCAACAGGGGGGTTGGTTCTTC.

Concerning this clone: Other nucleotide sequences from this sample produce the same CDR3. The V gene is TRBV7-9, the J gene TRBJ1-1; D call uncertain. V gave up 0 bases and J gave up 6 bases, with 2 bases separating them. Germline values: CDR1 SEHNR, CDR2 FQNEAQ (reference sequence). This CDR3 is 11 amino acids long. CDR3 sequence: CASSLAPEAFF. For the CDR3, the DNA is TGTGCCAGCAGCTTAGCCCCTGAAGCTTTCTTT.

The rearrangement uses TRBV15 and TRBJ2-3; unclear D gene. The CDR3 contains 15 residues. The V end was cut by 0 bases, the J end by 4 bases, with 11 bases between. Germline V gene data show CDR1 as LNHNV and CDR2 as YYDKDF (reference sequence). CDR3 sequence (DNA): TGTGCCACCAGCAGAGATCGGAAGGCCGCAGATACGCAGTATTTT. It specifies CATSRDRKAADTQYF.